This section outlines one T cell receptor beta chain sequence together with its context. The sample is drawn from a study of T-cell memory formation after mild COVID-19. Study summary: TCR clustering was largely donor specific.

CDR3 length: 15 residues. Trimming removed 1 base from V and 3 bases from J, with 13 bases in between. CDR1 is SGHTA, CDR2 FQGNSA, per germline. Sample barcodes and UMIs were carried by the TCR alpha and TCR beta cDNA libraries that 5'RACE generated with constant-segment primers. TCRdb processed the 5' RACE reads anew with MiXCR; each CDR3 protein has one entry. The repertoire holds about 430,000 distinct CDR3 sequences, 20% to 30% seen once, with 8.5% to 10% in the top ten. The TCR originated in an adult woman who had mild COVID-19 (a few samples of this study predate the infection). Cell type and time point are not known. Sequencing was done on a sample of PBMCs or a T cell subset sorted from them (not recorded which). The chain recombines TRBV7-2 with TRBJ2-7, with TRBD2 as a possible D gene (6 bases). The CDR3, as DNA: TGTGCCAGCAGCTTAGGACGCGGGGCCGTCTACGAGCAGTACTTC. This sequence encodes CASSLGRGAVYEQYF.